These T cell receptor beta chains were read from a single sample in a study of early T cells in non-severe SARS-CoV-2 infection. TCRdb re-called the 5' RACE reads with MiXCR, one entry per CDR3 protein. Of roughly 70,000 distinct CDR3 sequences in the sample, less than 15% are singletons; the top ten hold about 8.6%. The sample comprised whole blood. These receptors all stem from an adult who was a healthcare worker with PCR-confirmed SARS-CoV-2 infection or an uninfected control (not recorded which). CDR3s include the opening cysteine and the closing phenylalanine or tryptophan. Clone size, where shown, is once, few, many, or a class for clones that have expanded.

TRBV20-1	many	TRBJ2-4	CSAVTRGGQAIQYF
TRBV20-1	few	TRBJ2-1	CSAVAGRSYNEQFF
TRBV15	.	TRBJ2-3	CATSRDRVGSGSADTQYF
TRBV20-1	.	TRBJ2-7	CSASGRAKYEQYF
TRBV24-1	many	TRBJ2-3	CATSEIDRDTDTQYF
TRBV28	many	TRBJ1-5	CASRDSRGNTQPQHF
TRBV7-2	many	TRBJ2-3	CASSLGLAGGPTDTQYF
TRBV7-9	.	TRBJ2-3	CASSLGGTRTDTQYF
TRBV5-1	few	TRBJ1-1	CASSLARETGYIGTEAFF
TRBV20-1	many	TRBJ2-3	CSASPSGRTDTQYF
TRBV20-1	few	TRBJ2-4	CSALGDRGDIQYF
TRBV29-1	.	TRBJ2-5	CSVEENQETQYF
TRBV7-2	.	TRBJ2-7	CASSLSIETATYEQYF
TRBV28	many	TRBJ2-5	CASSFVGAGRLETQYF
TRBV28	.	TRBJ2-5	CASSPGGAQETQYF
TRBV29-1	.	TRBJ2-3	CSAPKGTGTTDTQYF
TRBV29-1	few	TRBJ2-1	CSVEGGIGEQFF
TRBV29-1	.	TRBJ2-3	CSVRSGNTQYF
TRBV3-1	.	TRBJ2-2	CASSLRTILTGELFF
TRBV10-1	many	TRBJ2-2	CASSEDPEWNTGELFF
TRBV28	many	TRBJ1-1	CASSLIRRNTEAFF
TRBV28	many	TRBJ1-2	CASSLNRVFGYTF
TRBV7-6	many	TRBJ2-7	CASSLTGPYEQYF
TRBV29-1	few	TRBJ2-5	CSVVLPWTEETQYF
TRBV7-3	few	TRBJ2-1	CASSSGQGAYNEQFF
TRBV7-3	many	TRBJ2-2	CASSFLASNTGELFF
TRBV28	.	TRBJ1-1	CATSEGLLGAFF
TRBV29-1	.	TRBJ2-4	CSVAKSGHQYF
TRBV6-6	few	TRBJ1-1	CASSSGVGDTEAFF
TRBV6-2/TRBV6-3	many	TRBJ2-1	CASRDYPANEQFF
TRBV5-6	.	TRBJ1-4	CASSLYTATNEKLFF
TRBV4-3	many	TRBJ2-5	CASSRRKTGVGGETQYF
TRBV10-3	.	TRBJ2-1	CAINTGGWDNEQFF
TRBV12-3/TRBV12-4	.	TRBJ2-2	CASSPGLVTGELFF
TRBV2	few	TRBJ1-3	CASSNPLFSGNTIYF
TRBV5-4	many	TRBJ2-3	CASSLPAVAGGPDTQYF
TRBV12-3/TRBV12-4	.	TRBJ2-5	CASSIQETQYF
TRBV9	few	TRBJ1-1	CASSVEDRVTEAFF
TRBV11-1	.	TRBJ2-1	CASSWRGRGNEQFF
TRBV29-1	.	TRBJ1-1	CSAMNTEAFF
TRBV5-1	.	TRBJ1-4	CASSKDRVGEKLFF
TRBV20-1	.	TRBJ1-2	CSARDKARGRRYGYTF
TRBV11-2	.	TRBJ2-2	CASSLGTSGIEHLEELFF
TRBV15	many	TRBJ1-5	CATSRDRGRQPQHF
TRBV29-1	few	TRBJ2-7	CSVSHTQGNGEQYF
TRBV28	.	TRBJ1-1	CASSTNPGLGAFF
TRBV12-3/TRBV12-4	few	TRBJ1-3	CASSLDRVSGNTIYF
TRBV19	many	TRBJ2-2	CASSIAEKGGELFF
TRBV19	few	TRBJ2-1	CASSIGGQGQQFF
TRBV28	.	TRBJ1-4	CASSPSGQGLMRKLFF
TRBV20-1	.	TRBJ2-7	CSLDWVEGSSYEQYF
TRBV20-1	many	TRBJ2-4	CSARIVGQPLAKNIQYF
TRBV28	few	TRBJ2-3	CATRAGGSTDTQYF
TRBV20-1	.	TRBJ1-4	CSAGIPREKLFF
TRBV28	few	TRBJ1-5	CASSTHRGGGNQPQHF
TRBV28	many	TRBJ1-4	CASSPGGPTNEKLFF
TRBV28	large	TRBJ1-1	CASSPGTGWLTFF
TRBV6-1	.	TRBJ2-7	CASSENGYEQYF
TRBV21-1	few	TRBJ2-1	CASSKRDRASYNEQFF